Listed below are T cell receptor beta chains from one sample, sequenced in a study of T cells in Graves' hyperthyroidism and ophthalmopathy. TCRdb analysed the multiplex PCR reads with MiXCR anew, one entry per CDR3 protein. Of roughly 400,000 distinct CDR3 sequences in the sample, 20% to 25% were seen once. The material sequenced was blood. Receptors originate from a man in his forties or fifties with Graves' hyperthyroidism. Each CDR3 is given with its conserved first and last residue. A D gene is named only where the DNA matches it firmly. The size of a clone is reported for some rows only, either as once, few or many, or as a class for expanded clones.

abundance	v_gene	j_gene	d_gene	CDR3aa	CDR3nt
few	TRBV29-1	TRBJ2-7	TRBD1	CSVVPPGQAYEQYF	TGCAGCGTAGTTCCTCCGGGACAGGCCTACGAGCAGTACTTC
-	TRBV11-2	TRBJ2-4	-	CASSYSGDQEVVIQYF	TGTGCCAGCAGCTACTCCGGGGACCAGGAGGTTGTCATTCAGTACTTC
-	TRBV7-9	TRBJ1-5	TRBD1	CASSLGTGFQPQHF	TGTGCCAGCAGCTTAGGGACAGGGTTCCAGCCCCAGCATTTT
-	TRBV24-1	TRBJ2-3	TRBD2	CATSDLGTSGRAPDTQYF	TGTGCCACCAGTGATTTGGGGACTAGCGGGAGGGCCCCAGATACGCAGTATTTT
few	TRBV20-1	TRBJ1-2	TRBD1	CSATSLTGGSGYTF	TGCAGTGCCACCTCTTTAACAGGGGGAAGTGGCTACACCTTC
-	TRBV7-9	TRBJ2-2	-	CASNYLGAGRELFF	TGTGCCAGCAACTACCTCGGGGCAGGCCGGGAGCTGTTTTTT
-	TRBV6-2/TRBV6-3	TRBJ1-2	-	CASSADNNYGYTF	TGTGCCAGCAGTGCTGACAACAACTATGGCTACACCTTC
-	TRBV29-1	TRBJ2-3	TRBD1	CSVLTGSTDTQYF	TGCAGCGTATTGACAGGGAGCACAGATACGCAGTATTTT
few	TRBV27	TRBJ1-1	-	CASSPLRGAMNTEAFF	TGTGCCAGCAGTCCCCTGCGGGGGGCTATGAACACTGAAGCTTTCTTT
-	TRBV7-6	TRBJ2-3	-	CASSLGANSWDTQYF	TGTGCCAGCAGCTTAGGAGCGAATTCCTGGGATACGCAGTATTTT
-	TRBV11-2	TRBJ1-4	TRBD1	CASSVDRGRTNEKLFF	TGTGCCAGCAGCGTAGACAGGGGGCGGACTAATGAAAAACTGTTTTTT
many	TRBV7-8	TRBJ2-1	-	CASSLGARLPEQFF	TGTGCCAGCAGCTTAGGGGCGCGACTGCCAGAGCAGTTCTTC
many	TRBV6-1	TRBJ2-5	-	CASMGQGKETQYF	TGTGCCAGCATGGGGCAGGGAAAAGAGACCCAGTACTTC
-	TRBV7-9	TRBJ2-3	-	CASTQGATDTQYF	TGTGCCAGCACTCAAGGGGCCACAGATACGCAGTATTTT
-	TRBV5-1	TRBJ2-1	TRBD2	CASRLGLAGLNEQFF	TGCGCCAGCAGATTAGGACTAGCGGGCCTCAATGAGCAGTTCTTC
-	TRBV20-1	TRBJ1-2	-	CSATESPPRQALYGYTF	TGCAGTGCCACAGAAAGCCCCCCCCGGCAAGCCCTCTATGGCTACACCTTC
-	TRBV12-3/TRBV12-4	TRBJ2-1	TRBD2	CASSRGLPPYNEQFF	TGTGCCAGCAGCCGGGGACTACCTCCTTACAATGAGCAGTTCTTC
-	TRBV20-1	TRBJ2-1	-	CSAREGLLRNEQFF	TGCAGTGCTAGAGAGGGCCTTTTACGTAATGAGCAGTTCTTC
-	TRBV30	TRBJ2-2	-	CAWNLNTGELFF	TGTGCCTGGAACCTCAACACCGGGGAGCTGTTTTTT
-	TRBV7-2	TRBJ2-7	-	CASSFYICSSRSGQGDYEQYF	-
-	TRBV28	TRBJ1-4	-	CASSLGAEFEKLFF	TGTGCCAGCAGCCTTGGGGCAGAGTTTGAAAAACTGTTTTTT
many	TRBV12-3/TRBV12-4	TRBJ2-2	-	CASSGNTGELFF	TGTGCCAGCAGTGGGAACACCGGGGAGCTGTTTTTT
-	TRBV24-1	TRBJ2-2	-	CATSEPGQGLRERSTGELFF	TGTGCCACCAGTGAGCCCGGACAGGGACTGCGGGAGAGGAGCACCGGGGAGCTGTTTTTT
many	TRBV11-3	TRBJ2-3	-	CASSLGQVTDTQYF	TGTGCCAGCAGCTTAGGACAGGTCACAGATACGCAGTATTTT
many	TRBV12-3/TRBV12-4	TRBJ1-2	-	CASSLTGYGYTF	TGTGCCAGCAGTTTGACCGGCTATGGCTACACCTTC
-	TRBV5-6	TRBJ1-6	TRBD1	CASSLSTGFGFSPLHF	TGTGCCAGCAGCTTATCGACAGGGTTCGGATTTTCACCCCTCCACTTT
few	TRBV28	TRBJ2-2	-	CASSSASLGADTGELFF	TGTGCCAGCAGTTCCGCATCCCTGGGGGCGGACACCGGGGAGCTGTTTTTT
many	TRBV28	TRBJ2-5	-	CASSLDSNALETQYF	TGTGCCAGCAGTTTAGACTCAAACGCATTGGAGACCCAGTACTTC
few	TRBV15	TRBJ2-3	TRBD2	CATSRGASGYTDTQYF	TGTGCCACCAGCAGAGGAGCTAGCGGATACACAGATACGCAGTATTTT
few	TRBV29-1	TRBJ2-7	-	CSAGSPLEQYF	TGCAGCGCAGGTAGTCCCCTCGAGCAGTACTTC
-	TRBV6-1	TRBJ2-4	-	CASSITTGDIQYF	TGTGCCAGCAGTATCACAACCGGGGACATTCAGTACTTC